The text below deals with one T cell receptor (beta chain). Profiled with immunoSEQ multiplex PCR; TCRdb holds only in-frame clones, not every one. The sample consists of 200,000 to 250,000 clones, 70% to 85% of them appearing once. This record belongs to a study of blood T cell repertoires in COVID-19. CDR3 length: 14 residues. V lost 5 bases and J lost 6; bases outside the gene matches: 7. Germline loops: CDR1 MDHEN, CDR2 SYDVKM. The sample was peripheral blood. The TCR sequence derives from a man older than 75 with acute or convalescent COVID-19. The chain combines TRBV28 with TRBJ2-7, with 10 bases fitting TRBD1. The chain's CDR3 is CASSPGTGVGEQYF. The CDR3 DNA reads as TGTGCCAGCAGTCCTGGGACAGGGGTGGGCGAGCAGTACTTC.